This T cell receptor (beta chain) was sequenced for a study of shared clonotypes between healthy human individuals. The protocol was immunoSEQ multiplex PCR, while the TCRdb copy is restricted to in-frame clones and leaves out a portion. The sample records about 700,000 clones, approximately 90% being singletons. In the naive CD8 group, cells lacked CD45RO and were positively selected for CCR7, so terminally differentiated effector memory CD45RA+ cells were left out. General observations from the study: Sharing across a handful of donors was seen in 4% to 6.5% of naive CD4 clonotypes.

In germline, CDR1 is MGHRA, CDR2 YSYEKL. The CDR3 extends over 14 amino acids. V gave up 3 bases and J gave up 1 base, with 10 bases separating them. Points on this clone: The target antigen is unknown. The sample contains more than one DNA sequence encoding this CDR3.

The TCR originated in a man aged 25 to 45 in good health. The rearrangement uses TRBV4-1 and TRBJ2-7; D unclear. Sequenced sample: naive CD8+ T cells sorted from blood. The CDR3 loop is CASSQAPSSYEQYF. The CDR3 bases are TGCGCCAGCAGCCAGGCACCGTCTTCCTACGAGCAGTACTTC.